The 32 T cell receptor beta chains listed next were all sequenced from one sample in a study of cytomegalovirus exposure and HLA in healthy donors. The PCR made use of 60 Vbeta and 13 Jbeta primers. Clones were read by immunoSEQ multiplex PCR, and TCRdb kept only the in-frame ones, dropping some. The sample has under 200,000 clones, around 83% seen once; the top ten hold approximately 0.8%. The specimen sequenced was PBMCs. These receptors originate from a woman younger than 35 in good health and CMV-seronegative.

The gene calls are TRBV7-2 and TRBJ1-2; no firm D call. The CDR3 is made up of 13 amino acids. Germline V gene sequence: CDR1 SGHTA, CDR2 FQGNSA. Trimming took 5 bases from V and 6 from J, leaving 13 bases between them. The CDR3: CASSPYLSDGYTF. CDR3 DNA: TGTGCCAGCAGCCCCTATCTATCCGATGGCTACACCTTC.

Written as DNA, the CDR3 is TGTGCCAGCAGTCCCGGGACTAGCATTTATGAGCAGTTCTTC. Its translation: CASSPGTSIYEQFF. V usage is TRBV27 and J usage is TRBJ2-1; 9 bases line up with TRBD2. Germline V gene data show CDR1 as MNHEY and CDR2 as SMNVEV (reference sequence). The J segment lost 8 bases and the V segment lost 5 bases, leaving 7 bases of the junction unmatched. CDR3 length: 14 residues.

V gene TRBV9 combines with J gene TRBJ2-6; tentatively, D is TRBD1 (5 bases). The V end was cut by 5 bases, the J end by 4 bases, with 13 bases between. CDR1 and CDR2 from the germline V gene are SGDLS and YYNGEE. The CDR3 spans 15 residues. The CDR3: CASSPTGSGANVLTF. The CDR3 region has the DNA TGTGCCAGCAGTCCTACAGGTTCCGGGGCCAACGTCCTGACTTTC.

This clone has a single count. The chain uses TRBV9 and TRBJ2-3, with a tentative D call TRBD2 (6 bases). This CDR3 comprises 15 residues. Germline assignment: CDR1 SGDLS and CDR2 YYNGEE. Trimming stripped 0 bases from V and 0 bases from J, with 8 bases between. In DNA form, the CDR3 reads TGTGCCAGCAGCGTAGCAGGGACTAGCACAGATACGCAGTATTTT. It is translated as CASSVAGTSTDTQYF.

This clone has a handful of counts. V usage is TRBV7-9 and J usage is TRBJ2-3, with 7 nucleotides matching TRBD2. Germline V gene sequence: CDR1 SEHNR, CDR2 FQNEAQ (reference sequence). CDR3 length: 15 residues. Trimming cost V 5 bases and J 6 bases; bases outside gene matches: 11. CDR3 in amino acids: CASSRTLAVLDTQYF. The DNA for the CDR3 is TGTGCCAGCAGCCGGACGCTAGCGGTTCTTGATACGCAGTATTTT.

The chain has TRBV30 and TRBJ1-2; D is unresolved. CDR3 length: 11 amino acids. In germline, CDR1 is GTSNPN, CDR2 SVGIG (reference sequence). V dropped 8 bases and J dropped 2 bases, with 9 bases sitting between them. The CDR3 protein is CAILWNYGYTF. CDR3 sequence (DNA): TGTGCCATACTGTGGAACTATGGCTACACCTTC.

The chain joins TRBV10-3 to TRBJ1-4; no definite D call. This CDR3 has 14 amino acids. The germline V gene has CDR1 ENHRY and CDR2 SYGVKD. Trimming took off 4 bases at V and 6 bases at J, with 12 bases between the two ends. The CDR3: CAISGSAADEKLFF. The DNA for the CDR3 is TGTGCCATCAGTGGGTCTGCGGCAGATGAAAAACTGTTTTTT.

V gene TRBV10-2 combines with J gene TRBJ1-5; 7 nucleotides line up with TRBD1. The germline V gene has CDR1 WSHSY and CDR2 SAAADI. The junction had 11 bases not matched to a gene; V was cut back by 6 bases and J by 0 bases. The CDR3 length is 17 residues. The CDR3 DNA reads TGCGCCAGCAGGGACAACCGGGACAGCTATAGCAATCAGCCCCAGCATTTT. Residues: CASRDNRDSYSNQPQHF.

The chain recombines TRBV19 with TRBJ1-3; 9 nucleotides align to TRBD1. The V and J ends lost 5 bases and 0 bases, in that order; junction bases with no gene match: 2. The CDR3 has 15 residues. Germline lookup yields CDR1 LNHDA and CDR2 SQIVND (reference sequence). CDR3 sequence: CASSDRGSSGNTIYF. DNA of the CDR3: TGTGCCAGTAGTGACAGGGGGAGCTCTGGAAACACCATATATTTT.

The chain uses TRBV15 and TRBJ1-1; TRBD1 matches at 7 bases. The CDR3 has 15 amino acids. Germline CDR1 is LNHNV and CDR2 is YYDKDF (reference sequence). The J segment lost 0 bases and the V segment lost 5 bases, leaving 6 bases of the junction unmatched. Here the CDR3 DNA reads TGTGCCACCAGCTGGCTACAGGGGTTGAACACTGAAGCTTTCTTT. It specifies CATSWLQGLNTEAFF.

V and J are TRBV7-3 and TRBJ2-2, with TRBD1 matching over 9 bases. Germline loops: CDR1 SGHTA, CDR2 FQGTGA. V trimming: 2 bases; J trimming: 4 bases; junction bases outside the gene matches: 2. This CDR3 is built from 15 residues. DNA for the CDR3: TGTGCCAGCAGCTTAGGGACAGGGAGCACCGGGGAGCTGTTTTTT. This codes for CASSLGTGSTGELFF.

The chain is built from TRBV11-2 and TRBJ2-7; 7 nucleotides match TRBD1. In germline, CDR1 is SGHAT, CDR2 FQNNGV. V shed 1 base and J 3 bases; nucleotides not matched to a gene: 3. The CDR3 extends over 14 amino acids. The CDR3 DNA is TGTGCCAGCAGCTTAGGGACAGGAAACTACGAGCAGTACTTC. It is translated as CASSLGTGNYEQYF.

The chain couples TRBV28 to TRBJ2-4; D is possibly TRBD1 (6 bases). The ends were cut back, 5 bases at V and 3 bases at J, with 14 bases in the middle. The CDR3 has 15 residues. CDR1 MDHEN and CDR2 SYDVKM come from the germline V gene. The CDR3 nucleotides are TGTGCCAGCAGTCCTAGGACAGTAGGCAAAAACATTCAGTACTTC. It specifies CASSPRTVGKNIQYF.

This clone was counted a single time. The rearrangement joins TRBV30 to TRBJ1-5; perhaps TRBD1 as D (6 bases). CDR3 length equals 13 residues. With 2 bases removed from V and 6 bases from J, the gap between germline ends came to 11 bases. The germline V gene encodes CDR1 GTSNPN and CDR2 SVGIG (reference sequence). CDR3 region: CAWSTTGGQPQHF. CDR3 bases: TGTGCCTGGAGTACGACAGGAGGTCAGCCCCAGCATTTT.

The V and J genes are TRBV10-3 and TRBJ2-7; maybe TRBD2 (7 bases). V dropped 9 bases and J dropped 2 bases, with 11 bases sitting between them. The CDR3 has 12 residues. The germline V gene encodes CDR1 ENHRY and CDR2 SYGVKD. This CDR3 is CAIGEGAYEQYF. The DNA of the CDR3 is TGTGCCATTGGGGAGGGGGCCTACGAGCAGTACTTC.

V and J are TRBV5-6 and TRBJ1-2; perhaps TRBD1 as D (5 bases). Trimming removed 1 base at V and 0 bases at J, with 10 bases between. The CDR3 is 15 amino acids. Germline V gene data show CDR1 as SGHDT and CDR2 as YYEEEE. CDR3 DNA: TGTGCCAGCAGCTTGTGGGCGGGGGCTAACTATGGCTACACCTTC. Its translation is CASSLWAGANYGYTF.

A single count supports this clone. The chain carries TRBV28 and TRBJ2-1; D perhaps matches TRBD2 (6 bases). CDR1 is MDHEN and CDR2 is SYDVKM in the germline V gene. V was cut by 2 bases and J by 9 bases, with 14 bases left in between. CDR3 size: 14 residues. The DNA for the CDR3 is TGTGCCAGCAGTTTACCCACAAGAGCGGGTGAGCAGTTCTTC. Protein: CASSLPTRAGEQFF.

This clone turned up a few times. This chain joins TRBV6-1 and TRBJ1-6; D not certain. Germline V gives CDR1 MNHNS, CDR2 SASEGT. This CDR3 has 13 amino acids. V lost 1 base, J lost 7 bases, and 5 bases lay in between. The CDR3 region has the DNA TGTGCCAGCAGTGAAGTCGGGAATTCACCCCTCCACTTT. Translated: CASSEVGNSPLHF.

The chain combines TRBV2 with TRBJ1-1; unclear D gene. The length of the CDR3 is 11 residues. The germline V gene encodes CDR1 SNHLY and CDR2 FYNNEI. Trimming shortened V by 3 bases and J by 10 bases, and 9 bases separated the two germline ends. CDR3: CASSEVERAFF. The CDR3 nucleotides are TGTGCCAGCAGTGAGGTAGAAAGAGCTTTCTTT.

A few counts support this clone. The chain employs TRBV29-1 and TRBJ1-1, with 7 bases identical to TRBD1. The length of the CDR3 is 12 residues. CDR1 and CDR2 from the germline V gene are SQVTM and ANQGSEA. J was trimmed by 5 bases and V by 4 bases; bases with no gene match: 4. CDR3 nucleotides: TGCAGCGTTGTCAGGGGGGAAACTGAAGCTTTCTTT. Its protein product is CSVVRGETEAFF.

The rearrangement links TRBV27 to TRBJ2-2; D might be TRBD2 (6 bases). The germline V gene has CDR1 MNHEY and CDR2 SMNVEV (reference sequence). This CDR3 has 14 residues. V was cut by 6 bases and J by 4 bases, with 12 bases left in between. CDR3 in amino acids: CASRLGGSTGELFF. The CDR3 DNA is TGTGCCAGCAGGCTCGGGGGTAGCACCGGGGAGCTGTTTTTT.

This chain links TRBV2 with TRBJ2-5; weak D call: TRBD1 (6 bases). Germline V CDR1 and CDR2: SNHLY, FYNNEI. V lost 8 bases and J 2 bases, leaving 12 bases between the germline ends. This CDR3 has 13 residues. The CDR3 DNA follows: TGTGCCAGCGGAAGGACAGCACAAGAGACCCAGTACTTC. Translating it yields CASGRTAQETQYF.

V usage is TRBV7-2 and J usage is TRBJ2-1; maybe TRBD1 (6 bases). The CDR3 is 16 amino acids. The germline CDR1 and CDR2 sequences are SGHTA and FQGNSA. With 1 base removed from V and 0 bases from J, the gap between germline ends came to 10 bases. CDR3 amino acids: CASSLDQGSSYNEQFF. DNA of the CDR3: TGTGCCAGCAGCTTAGACCAGGGGAGCTCCTACAATGAGCAGTTCTTC.

The chain combines TRBV2 with TRBJ2-6, with 7 bases matching TRBD2. Per germline, CDR1 SNHLY and CDR2 FYNNEI. CDR3 length: 17 residues. With 7 bases clipped from V and 0 bases from J, the junction kept 9 bases outside the gene matches. As DNA, the CDR3 is TGTGCCAGCAATATCGGAGGGAGGGACTCTGGGGCCAACGTCCTGACTTTC. Amino acid sequence: CASNIGGRDSGANVLTF.

The J gene is TRBJ2-1, the V gene TRBV7-9, with D unresolved. V lost 5 bases to trimming and J lost 6 bases, with 11 bases between them. This CDR3 is 13 amino acids long. The germline gives CDR1 SEHNR, CDR2 FQNEAQ (reference sequence). The CDR3 sequence is CASSPTAVNEQFF. CDR3 coding DNA: TGTGCCAGCAGCCCCACGGCGGTCAATGAGCAGTTCTTC.

The gene calls are TRBV5-6 and TRBJ1-2, with TRBD1 as a possible D gene (5 bases). Trimming took 4 bases from V and 0 from J, leaving 7 bases between them. Looked up from germline, CDR1 is SGHDT and CDR2 is YYEEEE. The CDR3 runs 13 residues. The CDR3, as DNA: TGTGCCAGCAGCCGACAGACTAACTATGGCTACACCTTC. Protein product: CASSRQTNYGYTF.

The chain is built from TRBV5-6 and TRBJ1-1; tentative D call: TRBD1 (5 bases). This CDR3 spans 13 amino acids. In germline, CDR1 is SGHDT, CDR2 YYEEEE. The germline V and J ends were trimmed by 1 base and 5 bases, with 9 bases remaining between them. The CDR3 coding sequence is TGTGCCAGCAGCTTGTCAGGGAGGACTGAAGCTTTCTTT. It codes for CASSLSGRTEAFF.

V and J are TRBV19 and TRBJ2-7, with TRBD2 identical over 8 bases. The CDR3 sequence is 17 residues long. V shed 0 bases and J 2 bases; nucleotides not matched to a gene: 9. Germline-derived CDR1 and CDR2 are LNHDA and SQIVND (reference sequence). The CDR3 region is CASSIDAGLVDPYEQYF. CDR3 DNA: TGTGCCAGTAGTATAGACGCGGGACTAGTGGACCCCTACGAGCAGTACTTC. The complete variable domain, with remaining parts taken from reference TRBV19 and TRBJ2-7, reads DGGITQSPKYLFRKEGQNVTLSCEQNLNHDAMYWYRQDPGQGLRLIYYSQIVNDFQKGDIAEGYSVSREKKESFPLTVTSAQKNPTAFYLCASSIDAGLVDPYEQYFGPGTRLTVT.

V gene TRBV5-1 combines with J gene TRBJ2-7; D not resolved. CDR3 size: 13 residues. With 5 bases removed from V and 2 bases from J, the gap between germline ends came to 11 bases. Germline V gives CDR1 SGHRS, CDR2 YFSETQ. The CDR3 sequence is CASRLNSAYEQYF. Written as DNA, the CDR3 is TGCGCCAGCAGACTCAATTCGGCCTACGAGCAGTACTTC.

This chain connects TRBV19 to TRBJ1-5, with 7 nucleotides matching TRBD1. Germline V gives CDR1 LNHDA, CDR2 SQIVND (reference sequence). V lost 2 bases, J lost 2 bases, and 6 bases stayed unmatched. CDR3 size: 16 residues. Written as DNA, the CDR3 is TGTGCCAGTAGTATACCGACAGGGAAGGGCAATCAGCCCCAGCATTTT. Amino acid sequence: CASSIPTGKGNQPQHF.

V and J are TRBV30 and TRBJ2-3; possibly TRBD1 for D (8 bases). With 2 bases removed from V and 6 bases from J, the gap between germline ends came to 18 bases. CDR1 and CDR2 from the germline V gene are GTSNPN and SVGIG (reference sequence). The CDR3 covers 15 residues. CDR3 DNA sequence: TGTGCCTGGAGTTGGACAGGGAGGGGGAGGGATACGCAGTATTTT. It encodes CAWSWTGRGRDTQYF.

The rearrangement links TRBV10-3 to TRBJ1-1, with 7 bases aligning to TRBD1. V was pared by 8 bases and J by 0 bases, with 9 bases of the junction left unmatched. Looked up from germline, CDR1 is ENHRY and CDR2 is SYGVKD. The CDR3 consists of 15 residues. DNA for the CDR3: TGTGCCATCGCCAGGGACAGCCTAATGAACACTGAAGCTTTCTTT. Encoded protein: CAIARDSLMNTEAFF.